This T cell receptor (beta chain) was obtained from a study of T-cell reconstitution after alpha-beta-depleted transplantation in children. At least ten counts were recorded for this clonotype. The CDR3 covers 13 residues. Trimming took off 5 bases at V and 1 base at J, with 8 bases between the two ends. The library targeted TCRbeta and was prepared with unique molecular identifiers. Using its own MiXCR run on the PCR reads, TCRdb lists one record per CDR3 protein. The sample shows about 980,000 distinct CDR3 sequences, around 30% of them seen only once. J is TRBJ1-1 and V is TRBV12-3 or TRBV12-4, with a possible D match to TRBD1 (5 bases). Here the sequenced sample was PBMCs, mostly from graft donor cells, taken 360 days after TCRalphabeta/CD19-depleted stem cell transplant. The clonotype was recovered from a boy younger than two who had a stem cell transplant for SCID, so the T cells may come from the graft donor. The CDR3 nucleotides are TGTGCCAGCAGTCCGACAGCGAACACTGAAGCTTTCTTT. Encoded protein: CASSPTANTEAFF.